This TCR beta chain was obtained from a study of siplizumab effects on memory and regulatory T cells. A few counts support this clone. Antigen unknown. The CDR3 extends over 15 amino acids. V shed 4 bases and J shed 7 bases, with 19 bases lying between them. Germline V gives CDR1 MDHEN, CDR2 SYDVKM. Findings and limits, study-wide: Alloreactive clones mapping to unstimulated subsets formed only a minor fraction.

Generated by immunoSEQ multiplex PCR, the TCRdb table keeps only in-frame clones and is missing some. Here the sample spans tens of thousands of clones, around nine tenths being singletons. Specimen: Tregs sorted from blood. This receptor was taken from a human donor in good health. The chain couples TRBV28 to TRBJ1-1; D gene ambiguous. The CDR3 nucleotides read TGTGCCAGCAGTTCCCAGACTGAGCTGGTAGTTGAAGCTTTCTTT. Its protein product is CASSSQTELVVEAFF. The complete variable domain, with remaining parts taken from reference TRBV28 and TRBJ1-1, reads DVKVTQSSRYLVKRTGEKVFLECVQDMDHENMFWYRQDPGLGLRLIYFSYDVKMKEKGDIPEGYSVSREKKERFSLILESASTNQTSMYLCASSSQTELVVEAFFGQGTRLTVV.